This TCR beta chain was retrieved from a study of healthy donors' naive CD4 and CD8 T cells. At the level of the study: Three donor age groups were sampled: 20-25, 40-50 and 60-70 years; half female. For TCR alpha, new primers spanned all functional IMGT alpha genes.

Study conclusions and caveats: Positive CDR3 charge linked to CD4+ cells, negative to CD8+ cells.

A linear amplification protocol produced the TCR libraries from roughly 0.5 ug of total RNA. TCRdb passed the reads through MiXCR, listing each CDR3 protein once. The sample records around 200,000 distinct CDR3 sequences, around 70% being singletons. Naive T cells were sorted: CD4+CD8-CD45RO-CD45RA+ for CD4+, CD8+CD4-CD45RA+CD27bright for CD8+. Regarding this clonotype: The antigen is unknown.

The V gene end was trimmed by 2 bases and the J gene end by 4 bases; junction bases not matched to a gene: 5. The CDR3 has 14 residues. The source is a pool of human donors in good health; the sample pools cells from several healthy donors. The sample comprised naive CD4+ and CD8+ T cells sorted from blood, pooled from several donors. The chain recombines TRBV5-3 with TRBJ2-5; 7 positions match TRBD1. TRBV5-3 is known as an ORF, though its function is uncertain. DNA for the CDR3: TGTGCCAGAAGCTTCTACAGGGGTCGAGAGACCCAGTACTTC. Its translation: CARSFYRGRETQYF.